The 17 T cell receptor beta chains below were found in one sample sequenced in a study of spatial heterogeneity in lung cancer. Each CDR3 protein is one row after TCRdb ran MiXCR on the 5' RACE reads. The profile shows 72,000 or so distinct CDR3 sequences, approximately 9% of them singletons. Indicated time point: blood at routine non-recurrence follow-up after resection. Sequenced here: PBMCs, sampled at follow-up. These receptors came from a female donor with early-stage non-small cell lung cancer.

This clonotype was counted at least ten times. The chain is built from TRBV27 and TRBJ2-7; no reliable D call. V lost 0 bases, J lost 5 bases, and 14 bases lay in between. Per germline, CDR1 MNHEY and CDR2 SMNVEV (reference sequence). This CDR3 is built from 15 residues. CDR3 loop: CASSLSAARINEQYF. CDR3 nucleotide sequence: TGTGCCAGCAGTTTATCAGCTGCCCGGATCAACGAGCAGTACTTC.

This clonotype appeared many times. The V and J genes are TRBV12-3 or TRBV12-4 and TRBJ1-5, with D uncertain. The germline V and J ends were trimmed by 7 bases and 5 bases, with 12 bases remaining between them. The CDR3 is 13 residues long. DNA for the CDR3: TGTGCCAGCACCGCTTTCGTCCATCAGCCCCAGCATTTT. This translates into CASTAFVHQPQHF.

This clonotype occurred many times. The genes are TRBV5-1 and TRBJ1-4; 12 bases are shared with TRBD1. This CDR3 has 16 amino acids. Germline assignment: CDR1 SGHRS and CDR2 YFSETQ. J was trimmed by 7 bases and V by 7 bases; bases with no gene match: 11. In DNA form, the CDR3 reads TGCGCCAGCGCCCCCGGGACAGGGGGCGGGGGTGAAAAACTGTTTTTT. Protein: CASAPGTGGGGEKLFF.

This clonotype was seen many times. This rearrangement joins TRBV27 to TRBJ2-2; tentatively, D is TRBD2 (5 bases). Germline V gene data show CDR1 as MNHEY and CDR2 as SMNVEV (reference sequence). The CDR3 consists of 15 residues. V lost 9 bases and J lost 0, with 14 bases in between. The CDR3 DNA reads as TGTGCCAGTTCGGAACTAGAGGCGAACACCGGGGAGCTGTTTTTT. Its translation: CASSELEANTGELFF.

For this clonotype: This could be a read error, since a much larger clone is one nucleotide away. The rearrangement links TRBV7-9 to TRBJ2-5; 7 nucleotides align to TRBD2. The CDR3 totals 13 residues. Germline V gene sequence: CDR1 SEHNR, CDR2 FQNEAQ (reference sequence). The CDR3 protein is CVSSRDGRETQYF. DNA of the CDR3: TGTGTCAGCAGTAGGGACGGGAGGGAGACCCAGTACTTC.

The V and J genes are TRBV7-3 and TRBJ2-3, with 8 bases aligning to TRBD2. Germline loops: CDR1 SGHTA, CDR2 FQGTGA. This CDR3 contains 17 residues. V dropped 0 bases and J dropped 0; count of bases not matched to a gene: 5. The CDR3 region has the DNA TGTGCCAGCAGCTTAACAGCGACTAGCGCTAGCACAGATACGCAGTATTTT. This sequence encodes CASSLTATSASTDTQYF.

This clonotype was detected only a few times. The chain recombines TRBV18 with TRBJ1-1; D is uncertain. Per the germline V gene, CDR1 is KGHSH and CDR2 is LQKENI. Trimming took 3 bases from V and 7 from J, leaving 12 bases between them. This CDR3 spans 13 amino acids. This CDR3 reads CASSPTTENEAFF. The CDR3 DNA is TGTGCCAGCTCACCGACTACAGAGAATGAAGCTTTCTTT.

This clonotype was counted a single time. The V and J genes are TRBV12-3 or TRBV12-4 and TRBJ1-4, with D possibly TRBD1 on 5 matching bases. CDR3 length equals 16 residues. Between the trimmed V and J ends, which lost 3 bases and 6 bases, there was a span of 17 bases. CDR3 DNA sequence: TGTGCCAGCAGTTTGGGTAACGGGGGAGGACATGAAAAACTGTTTTTT. It yields the protein CASSLGNGGGHEKLFF.

In its sample, this clonotype was seen many times. This sequence joins TRBV29-1 and TRBJ1-2, with TRBD1 matching 7 bases. The CDR3 is 11 amino acids. The germline gives CDR1 SQVTM, CDR2 ANQGSEA. The ends lost 7 bases at V and 6 bases at J; junction bases unmatched: 5. The CDR3 is CSAEGTDGYTF. In DNA, the CDR3 is TGCAGCGCCGAGGGGACAGATGGCTACACCTTC.

This clonotype was counted a few times. V gene TRBV11-1 combines with J gene TRBJ1-2; a weak D match, TRBD1 (6 bases). V lost 5 bases and J 4 bases, leaving 14 bases between the germline ends. CDR1 is SGHAT and CDR2 is FQDESV in the germline V gene (reference sequence). The CDR3 has 14 residues. CDR3 loop: CASSQQGTLYGYTF. For the CDR3, the DNA is TGTGCCAGCAGCCAACAGGGAACCCTCTATGGCTACACCTTC. Full variable domain (outside the CDR3, taken from reference TRBV11-1 and TRBJ1-2): EAEVAQSPRYKITEKSQAVAFWCDPISGHATLYWYRQILGQGPELLVQFQDESVVDDSQLPKDRFSAERLKGVDSTLKIQPAELGDSAMYLCASSQQGTLYGYTFGSGTRLTVV.

Many counts were recorded for this clonotype. CDR3: CASRTGGASGYTF. Written as DNA, the CDR3 is TGTGCCAGCCGCACGGGGGGCGCGAGTGGCTACACCTTC. The chain is built from TRBV12-3 or TRBV12-4 and TRBJ1-2, with D possibly TRBD1 on 6 matching bases. The CDR3 runs to 13 residues. Deletions cut 8 bases from V and 7 bases from J, with 17 bases between.

This clonotype has a count of ten or more. The rearrangement joins TRBV2 to TRBJ2-2; TRBD2 aligns across 14 bases. V lost 7 bases to trimming and J lost 5 bases; unmatched junction nucleotides: 12. Germline CDR1 SNHLY, CDR2 FYNNEI. The length of the CDR3 is 18 residues. CDR3 nucleotides: TGTGCCAGCAATTATGCTGGACTAGCGGGAGGAGGAACCGGGGAGCTGTTTTTT. It specifies CASNYAGLAGGGTGELFF.

This clonotype was seen more than once but under ten times. This sequence joins TRBV7-9 and TRBJ2-7; TRBD1 matches at 8 bases. This CDR3 is built from 14 residues. The ends lost 4 bases at V and 2 bases at J; junction bases unmatched: 4. Germline V CDR1 and CDR2: SEHNR, FQNEAQ (reference sequence). The CDR3 spells CASSSGQGAYEQYF. CDR3 nucleotide sequence: TGTGCCAGCAGCTCCGGACAGGGAGCCTACGAGCAGTACTTC.

The sample holds a few counts of this clonotype. The chain couples TRBV12-3 or TRBV12-4 to TRBJ2-1, with D possibly matching TRBD2 (6 bases). The CDR3 runs 13 residues. V gave up 6 bases and J gave up 7 bases, with 13 bases separating them. The CDR3 nucleotides read TGTGCCAGCAGCCGACTAGTTAAGAATGAGCAGTTCTTC. Translated, it gives CASSRLVKNEQFF.

This clonotype appeared many times. The chain employs TRBV12-3 or TRBV12-4 and TRBJ2-1; D uncertain. Trimming stripped 6 bases from V and 8 bases from J, with 8 bases between. This CDR3 region has 11 residues. The CDR3 DNA reads TGTGCCAGCAGATTTAGCCATGAGCAGTTCTTC. Amino acids: CASRFSHEQFF.

This clonotype was detected many times. The CDR3 protein is CASSLGTSNSPLHF. In DNA, the CDR3 is TGTGCCAGCAGCTTAGGGACATCGAATTCACCCCTCCACTTT. The V call is TRBV7-6, the J call TRBJ1-6; weak D call: TRBD1 (5 bases). Germline values: CDR1 SGHVS, CDR2 FNYEAQ. CDR3 length equals 14 residues. The V gene lost 1 base and the J gene lost 7 bases, with 8 bases spanning the gap.

The rearrangement uses TRBV20-1 and TRBJ2-3, with a tentative D call TRBD2 (5 bases). The V gene's germline CDR1 is DFQATT and CDR2 SNEGSKA (reference sequence). The ends were cut back, 5 bases at V and 4 bases at J, with 19 bases in the middle. The CDR3 has 15 residues. The CDR3 DNA follows: TGCAGTGCTGGACTTTCTGGCGGAGCCTCAGATACGCAGTATTTT. It yields the protein CSAGLSGGASDTQYF.